The next 3 T cell receptor beta chains were all read from a single sample in a study of glioma-infiltrating T cells after dendritic cell vaccination. The table came from immunoSEQ multiplex PCR; TCRdb's copy has only in-frame clones and leaves some out. The sample has around 72,000 clones, 81% seen once. The sequencing used blood, collected before dendritic cell vaccination. Every receptor here comes from a human donor with glioblastoma.

This chain connects TRBV5-1 to TRBJ1-2, with 9 bases fitting TRBD1. The V and J ends lost 4 bases and 3 bases, in that order; junction bases with no gene match: 4. This CDR3 region has 14 residues. Per germline, CDR1 SGHRS and CDR2 YFSETQ. This chain's CDR3 is CASSQDRGHYGYTF. The DNA for the CDR3 is TGCGCCAGCAGCCAGGACAGGGGACACTATGGCTACACCTTC.

V gene TRBV4-1 combines with J gene TRBJ2-7; 8 nucleotides line up with TRBD1. Germline lookup yields CDR1 MGHRA and CDR2 YSYEKL. Trimming at V came to 0 bases and at J to 2 bases, leaving 3 bases not matched to a gene. There are 15 residues in the CDR3. CDR3 DNA: TGCGCCAGCAGCCAAGAACCGGGACAGGCCTACGAGCAGTACTTC. Residues: CASSQEPGQAYEQYF.

V and J are TRBV11-3 and TRBJ2-2; D might be TRBD1 (6 bases). The CDR3 has 16 residues. The germline V gene has CDR1 SGHNT and CDR2 YENEEA. V lost 4 bases and J lost 0, with 12 bases in between. DNA for the CDR3: TGTGCCAGCAGCTCTCGGGCAGGGGCGAACACCGGGGAGCTGTTTTTT. Its protein product is CASSSRAGANTGELFF.